A single TCR beta chain is shown here with its context. Its specificity is not known. CDR3 size: 15 residues. V was pared by 1 base and J by 4 bases, with 6 bases of the junction left unmatched. Germline-derived CDR1 and CDR2 are SNHLY and FYNNEI. This specimen comes from a study of T cell responses to AZD1222 COVID-19 vaccine. Assay used: immunoSEQ multiplex PCR; TCRdb lists only in-frame clones, some missing. The sample consists of about 67,000 clones, 80% to 90% of them appearing once. Whole-study results and caveats: Repertoires were obtained only post-peak T cell response. Seropositive status at baseline applied to only six AZD1222 recipients. Variant regions that are unmutated are reportedly the target of nearly half of spike-specific TCRs.

Pooling covered second doses at about 4 or about 12 weeks. The sample in question was peripheral blood, obtained 28 days after the second AZD1222 dose. This clonotype was sampled from an adult who received the AZD1222 COVID-19 vaccine. V usage is TRBV2 and J usage is TRBJ2-5; 7 nucleotides match TRBD1. The CDR3 DNA reads as TGTGCCAGCAGTGAAGTGCACAGGGGCCCAGAGACCCAGTACTTC. This sequence encodes CASSEVHRGPETQYF. The complete variable domain, with remaining parts taken from reference TRBV2 and TRBJ2-5, reads EPEVTQTPSHQVTQMGQEVILRCVPISNHLYFYWYRQILGQKVEFLVSFYNNEISEKSEIFDDQFSVERPDGSNFTLKIRSTKLEDSAMYFCASSEVHRGPETQYFGPGTRLLVL.